Presented here are 11 T cell receptor beta chains from one specimen sequenced in a study of response to subunit inactivated influenza vaccine. TCRdb called the RT-PCR reads again in MiXCR, with one record for every CDR3 protein. Of around 530,000 distinct CDR3 sequences listed, about 12% are singletons. The specimen comprised PBMCs from blood, sampled on the day of vaccination. These receptor sequences come from a man over 45 who received an inactivated influenza vaccine.

V and J are TRBV14 and TRBJ2-5; 7 nucleotides align to TRBD1. The CDR3 runs to 18 residues. The germline CDR1 and CDR2 sequences are SGHDN and FVKESK. The J segment lost 0 bases and the V segment lost 1 base, leaving 11 bases of the junction unmatched. CDR3 in amino acids: CASSQALAWDRYQETQYF. For the CDR3, the DNA is TGTGCCAGCAGCCAAGCACTTGCATGGGACAGATACCAAGAGACCCAGTACTTC.

As to this clonotype: This is likely a read error, given that the CDR3 carries no conserved phenylalanine or tryptophan at its end. V and J are TRBV13 and TRBJ2-1; 9 bases are a match to TRBD1. Trimming removed 5 bases from V and 5 bases from J; junction bases left unmatched: 10. Germline CDR1 and CDR2: PRHDT and FYEKMQ (reference sequence). This CDR3 comprises 16 residues. The CDR3 sequence is CASSKEGQGIHNEQFL. The CDR3 nucleotides read TGTGCCAGCAGCAAAGAAGGACAGGGGATCCACAATGAGCAGTTCCTC.

The V and J genes are TRBV5-5 and TRBJ2-7; D possibly corresponds to TRBD2 (6 bases). V was clipped by 2 bases and J by 4 bases, with 16 bases between them. The length of the CDR3 is 15 residues. CDR1 SGHKS and CDR2 YYEKEE come from the germline V gene (reference sequence). CDR3 bases: TGTGCCAGCAGCTTAGAGGGCCTCGGAGGGTACGAGCAGTACTTC. Translating gives CASSLEGLGGYEQYF.

The J gene is TRBJ1-3, the V gene TRBV29-1; no firm D call. CDR1 is SQVTM and CDR2 is ANQGSEA in the germline V gene. V lost 3 bases, J lost 2 bases, and 8 bases lay in between. This CDR3 comprises 13 residues. This chain's CDR3 is CSVDVRAGNTIYF. The CDR3 coding sequence is TGCAGCGTTGACGTACGGGCTGGAAACACCATATATTTT.

This clonotype was counted a few times. The chain links TRBV28 to TRBJ2-4, with unresolved D. V lost 3 bases and J lost 2, with 8 bases in between. The CDR3 contains 14 residues. Per germline, CDR1 MDHEN and CDR2 SYDVKM. The CDR3: CASSFRMTKNIQYF. The CDR3 DNA sequence: TGTGCCAGCAGTTTTCGGATGACCAAAAACATTCAGTACTTC.

In this sample, this clonotype turned up many times. This chain joins TRBV6-1 and TRBJ2-7, with 12 positions matching TRBD2. Trimming at V came to 6 bases and at J to 4 bases, leaving 4 bases not matched to a gene. This CDR3 contains 14 residues. Germline V gene sequence: CDR1 MNHNS, CDR2 SASEGT. CDR3 nucleotide sequence: TGTGCCAGCAGCAGACTAGCGGGAGAGTACGAGCAGTACTTC. Translating it yields CASSRLAGEYEQYF.

At least ten counts were recorded for this clonotype. This rearrangement joins TRBV12-3 or TRBV12-4 to TRBJ2-7, with 7 nucleotides matching TRBD1. The junction had 5 bases not matched to a gene; V was cut back by 4 bases and J by 2 bases. This CDR3 contains 14 residues. This CDR3 reads CASSSRQGPYEQYF. CDR3 DNA sequence: TGTGCCAGCAGTTCCCGACAGGGACCCTACGAGCAGTACTTC.

This clonotype was recorded many times. The chain employs TRBV29-1 and TRBJ2-3; 8 positions agree with TRBD2. V dropped 4 bases and J dropped 7; count of bases not matched to a gene: 7. Germline V gene data show CDR1 as SQVTM and CDR2 as ANQGSEA. The CDR3 has 13 residues. CDR3 nucleotide sequence: TGCAGCGTTGTCGGAGGCGGGAGGAATACGCAGTATTTT. Amino acid sequence: CSVVGGGRNTQYF.

In this sample, this clonotype turned up a few times. The chain is built from TRBV2 and TRBJ1-1; no firm D call. Trimming left V 6 bases short and J 3 bases short, with 14 bases between. Germline values: CDR1 SNHLY, CDR2 FYNNEI. CDR3 size: 14 residues. In nucleotides, the CDR3 is TGTGCCAGCAGCCGCGCCCCTGTGGACACTGAAGCTTTCTTT. It translates to CASSRAPVDTEAFF.

In this sample, this clonotype turned up many times. The rearrangement links TRBV18 to TRBJ2-1; TRBD2 is a possible D gene (7 bases). This CDR3 is 17 amino acids long. With 4 bases removed from V and 0 bases from J, the gap between germline ends came to 16 bases. Germline loops: CDR1 KGHSH, CDR2 LQKENI. The CDR3 protein is CASSRGGGTHSYNEQFF. Written as DNA, the CDR3 is TGTGCCAGCTCACGGGGGGGCGGGACGCACTCCTACAATGAGCAGTTCTTC.

This clonotype was detected a few times. The chain combines TRBV7-8 with TRBJ2-2; D unclear. Per germline, CDR1 SGHVS and CDR2 FQNEAQ. V was trimmed by 5 bases and J by 0 bases, leaving 10 bases between them. This CDR3 is 15 amino acids long. Here the CDR3 reads CASSVPLANTGELFF. The CDR3, as DNA: TGTGCCAGCAGCGTTCCACTCGCGAACACCGGGGAGCTGTTTTTT.